This T cell receptor (beta chain) is from a study of shared clonotypes between healthy human individuals. CDR1 is KGHSH and CDR2 is LQKENI in the germline V gene. V lost 8 bases, J lost 1 base, and 11 bases lay in between. CDR3 length: 14 amino acids. TCRdb's copy holds only in-frame clones and misses some; the assay was immunoSEQ multiplex PCR. The sample contains about 980,000 clones, approximately 80% of which appear only once. The chain joins TRBV18 to TRBJ1-4; D gene unclear. This clonotype originated in a young man in good health. The source material was memory CD4+ T cells sorted from blood. Subset defined: CD45RA-negative fraction. The CDR3 is CASRPGLTNEKLFF. The CDR3, as DNA: TGTGCCAGCCGCCCGGGGTTAACTAATGAAAAACTGTTTTTT.